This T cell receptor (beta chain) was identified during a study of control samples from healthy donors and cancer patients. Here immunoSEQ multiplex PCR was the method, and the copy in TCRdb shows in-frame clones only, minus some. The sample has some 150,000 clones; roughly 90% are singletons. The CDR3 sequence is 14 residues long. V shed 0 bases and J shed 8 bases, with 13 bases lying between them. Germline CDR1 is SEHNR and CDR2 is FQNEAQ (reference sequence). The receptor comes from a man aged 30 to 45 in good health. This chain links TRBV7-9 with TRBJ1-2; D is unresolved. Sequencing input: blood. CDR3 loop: CASSLAPASSGYTF. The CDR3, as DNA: TGTGCCAGCAGCTTAGCCCCTGCGAGTTCGGGCTACACCTTC.